This TCR beta chain stems from a study of neurological immune-mediated disorders (dated by TCRdb to the late 2010s). Notes on the research overall: Among the approximately 35 multiple sclerosis patients, relapsing-remitting MS accounted for approximately 30 and secondary progressive MS accounted for 3. Peripheral blood TCR-beta repertoires from HTLV-I-associated myelopathy (HAM/TSP) patients, multiple sclerosis patients and healthy controls were compared by UMI-based sequencing. The 90 to 110 TCR-beta libraries included longitudinal samples, technical triplicates and paired sorted CD4+ and CD8+ T-cell subsets alongside PBMC samples. Of the roughly 70 subjects in the cohort, around 15 were HAM/TSP patients, some 35 were multiple sclerosis patients, and 20 were healthy controls.

This clonotype was observed many times. Its antigen has not been determined. No quality values exist for individual bases; no much larger clone is one base distant. Results the study describes overall, beyond this receptor: TCR clonal expansion was highest in HAM/TSP patients and lowest in MS patients, with MS patients falling below even healthy controls. No association of the MS cluster with clinical or MRI features was observed, and the need for larger cohorts was stated by the authors. Across subjects, expanded clones never shared an identical CDR3 amino acid sequence, which suggests that the TCR-beta repertoires in every group were private. Phylogenetic analysis grouped repertoires from 18 of 34 MS patients into a cluster of related CDR3 sequences, suggesting a possible repertoire-level signature.

For the unsorted PBMC libraries, 2 million PBMCs were stored in RNAlater at -80 degrees C until RNA extraction and were used to generate the libraries. Multiple sclerosis patients were enrolled in a US clinical protocol evaluating disease progression by magnetic resonance imaging. Peripheral blood was subjected to Ficoll-Hypaque density gradient centrifugation to isolate PBMCs, which were then cryopreserved in liquid nitrogen. The CDR3 runs 15 residues from the cysteine to the phenylalanine. Only the CDR3 portion is preserved as DNA: 45 bases, with reading frame beginning at the first base. The germline V and J ends show losses of 5 bases and 9 bases respectively, and no gene match explains 16 bases of the junction. Taken from the germline V gene (reference sequence), the CDR1 and CDR2 loops are DFQATT and SNEGSKA. cDNA was synthesized by template-switch 5'RACE using a primer carrying a 10-nucleotide random unique molecular identifier by which each TCR transcript was tagged. Every sequencing run covered 15-18 subjects and yielded more than 180 million TCR-beta sequences. The RNeasy kit was used for extraction of total RNA. The KAPA Real-time Library Amplification kit was used to amplify TCR-beta VDJ regions with primers for the TCR constant region and the 5'RACE anchor. A first PCR added sample indexes and Illumina adaptors, after which a second PCR increased the library yield. The roughly 650 bp TCR product was size-selected on a 2% E-gel SizeSelection system after Ampure bead purification. Before pooling, library quality was checked on a Bioanalyzer, concentration was measured with Qubit, and libraries were quantified with the Kapa Library Quantification kit. Paired-end 2 x 150 bp sequencing of the libraries was performed on an Illumina HiSeq 2500. To increase sequence diversity, 25-30% phiX was spiked into each library pool. As for the original processing: Quality-filtered reads were processed with the UMI-based MiGEC pipeline, and over 85% of raw TCR sequences were removed by the MiGEC pipeline during error correction. VDJ genes were aligned to IMGT germline references, and each clonotype was defined by a unique CDR3 amino acid sequence together with V-J genes. VDJtools evaluated clonal expansion, Shannon diversity and CDR3 relatedness (CalcPairwiseDistances, ClusterSamples); CLCbio workbench built phylogenetic trees. Using coefficient-of-variation modelling across technical triplicates, the study counted a clone as expanded if it had at least 8 unique UMIs. The public reads were reanalyzed by TCRdb: fastp trimming at Q25, MiXCR alignment, in-frame beta chains only. Rows are unified per CDR3 protein, each entry keeping the most common DNA and genes. TCRdb, rather than the study authors, made the V and J calls. Recorded for this sample are 50,000 to 65,000 distinct CDR3 sequences; roughly 3.5% of them occurred a single time. The biggest ten clones account for roughly 1.7% of the sample.

The chain employs TRBV20-1 and TRBJ2-1; 7 nucleotides in the junction match TRBD2. Sequencing was done on a sample of PBMCs. The clonotype was recovered from a man between 25 and 39 years old with multiple sclerosis. The CDR3 in this case is CSAPLAGVASAEQFF. The base sequence is TGCAGTGCTCCTCTCGCGGGAGTGGCTTCTGCTGAGCAGTTCTTC.